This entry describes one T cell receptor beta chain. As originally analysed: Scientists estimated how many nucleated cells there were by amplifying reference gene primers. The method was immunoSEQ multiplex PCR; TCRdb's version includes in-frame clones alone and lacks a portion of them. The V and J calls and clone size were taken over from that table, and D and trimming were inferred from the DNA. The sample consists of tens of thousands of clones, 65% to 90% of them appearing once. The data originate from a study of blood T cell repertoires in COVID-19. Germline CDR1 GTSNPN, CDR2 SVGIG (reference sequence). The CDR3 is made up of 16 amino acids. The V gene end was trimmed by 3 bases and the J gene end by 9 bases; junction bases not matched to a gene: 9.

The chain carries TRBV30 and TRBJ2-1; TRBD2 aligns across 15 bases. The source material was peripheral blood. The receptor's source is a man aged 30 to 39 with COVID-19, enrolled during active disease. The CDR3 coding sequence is TGTGCCTGGAGAATTTCCGGGACTAGCGGGAGGAGTGAGCAGTTCTTC. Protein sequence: CAWRISGTSGRSEQFF. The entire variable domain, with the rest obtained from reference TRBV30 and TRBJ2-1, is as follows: SQTIHQWPATLVQPVGSPLSLECTVEGTSNPNLYWYRQAAGRGLQLLFYSVGIGQISSEVPQNLSASRPQDRQFILSSKKLLLSDSGFYLCAWRISGTSGRSEQFFGPGTRLTVL.